The rows below give T cell receptor beta chains drawn from one sample of a study of cytomegalovirus exposure and HLA in healthy donors. This table comes from immunoSEQ multiplex PCR, and its TCRdb copy is limited to in-frame clones, with some not included. The sample table includes approximately 77,000 clones. The source material was PBMCs. The origin of the receptors is a man younger than 45 in good health and CMV-seronegative. Each CDR3 is given with its conserved first and last residue. The order of the fields is J gene, V gene, D gene, CDR3 protein, CDR3 DNA. A D gene is named only where the DNA matches it firmly.

J: TRBJ1-2; V: TRBV4-1; D: .; CDR3: CASRGLRDYGYTF; DNA: TGCGCCAGCAGGGGGCTAAGGGACTATGGCTACACCTTC
J: TRBJ2-7; V: TRBV5-1; D: TRBD1; CDR3: CATRSGTGDEQYF; DNA: TGCGCCACTCGATCCGGGACAGGGGACGAGCAGTACTTC
J: TRBJ2-7; V: TRBV29-1; D: .; CDR3: CSVRTLTSSYEQYF; DNA: TGCAGCGTACGGACTTTAACTAGCTCCTACGAGCAGTACTTC
J: TRBJ1-5; V: TRBV5-6; D: TRBD1; CDR3: CASSFGTGLNQPQHF; DNA: TGTGCCAGCAGCTTCGGGACAGGGCTCAATCAGCCCCAGCATTTT
J: TRBJ2-7; V: TRBV11-2; D: .; CDR3: CASSPPRYPYEQYF; DNA: TGTGCCAGCAGTCCCCCCAGGTATCCCTACGAGCAGTACTTC
J: TRBJ2-5; V: TRBV19; D: .; CDR3: CASSSTTYQETQYF; DNA: TGTGCCAGTAGTTCGACAACGTACCAAGAGACCCAGTACTTC
J: TRBJ2-1; V: TRBV4-3; D: TRBD2; CDR3: CASSQAGTSGRNEQFF; DNA: TGCGCCAGCAGCCAGGCCGGGACTAGCGGGCGCAATGAGCAGTTCTTC
J: TRBJ2-7; V: TRBV27; D: TRBD2; CDR3: CASTPSAGEVDEQYF; DNA: TGTGCCAGCACCCCCTCAGCGGGAGAGGTCGACGAGCAGTACTTC
J: TRBJ1-2; V: TRBV4-2; D: TRBD1; CDR3: CASSQRDRANYGYTF; DNA: TGTGCCAGCAGCCAGAGGGACAGAGCTAACTATGGCTACACCTTC
J: TRBJ1-1; V: TRBV5-1; D: TRBD1; CDR3: CASSKRTGAEYTEAFF; DNA: TGCGCCAGCAGCAAGCGGACAGGGGCCGAGTATACTGAAGCTTTCTTT
J: TRBJ2-1; V: TRBV5-1; D: TRBD2; CDR3: CASSVLSTSSRGAYNEQFF; DNA: TGCGCCAGCAGCGTACTCTCGACTAGCTCCCGCGGGGCCTACAATGAGCAGTTCTTC
J: TRBJ1-2; V: TRBV7-9; D: TRBD1; CDR3: CASSTRTGGGYTF; DNA: TGTGCCAGCAGCACTCGGACAGGAGGAGGCTACACCTTC
J: TRBJ2-2; V: TRBV5-6; D: TRBD1; CDR3: CASSWDRGNTGELFF; DNA: TGTGCCAGCAGCTGGGACAGGGGTAACACCGGGGAGCTGTTTTTT
J: TRBJ2-5; V: TRBV11-3; D: TRBD2; CDR3: CASSLEQWEGRQETQYF; DNA: TGTGCCAGCAGCTTAGAACAGTGGGAGGGGCGGCAAGAGACCCAGTACTTC
J: TRBJ2-1; V: TRBV4-1; D: TRBD2; CDR3: CASSQGLAGGPSSYNEQFF; DNA: TGCGCCAGCAGCCAAGGACTAGCGGGGGGCCCGAGCTCCTACAATGAGCAGTTCTTC
J: TRBJ1-6; V: TRBV27; D: TRBD1; CDR3: CASSLVQGIALHF; DNA: TGTGCCAGCAGTTTAGTACAGGGGATTGCCCTCCACTTT
J: TRBJ2-7; V: TRBV19; D: .; CDR3: CASSSSGYEQYF; DNA: TGTGCCAGTAGTAGCTCAGGTTACGAGCAGTACTTC
J: TRBJ2-2; V: TRBV23-1; D: .; CDR3: CASSQSRAQTLNTGELFF; DNA: TGCGCCAGCAGTCAATCGAGGGCACAAACCTTAAACACCGGGGAGCTGTTTTTT
J: TRBJ2-7; V: TRBV28; D: .; CDR3: CASNGQRSYEQYF; DNA: TGTGCCAGCAACGGACAGCGTTCCTACGAGCAGTACTTC
J: TRBJ1-3; V: TRBV7-3; D: .; CDR3: CASSSRPGNTIYF; DNA: TGTGCCAGCAGCTCGCGGCCGGGAAACACCATATATTTT
J: TRBJ2-5; V: TRBV10-3; D: TRBD1; CDR3: CAISTTPGGQETQYF; DNA: TGTGCCATCAGTACGACCCCAGGGGGACAAGAGACCCAGTACTTC
J: TRBJ2-5; V: TRBV27; D: TRBD2; CDR3: CASSPFSGEETQYF; DNA: TGTGCCAGCAGCCCATTTAGCGGGGAAGAGACCCAGTACTTC
J: TRBJ2-1; V: TRBV4-3; D: TRBD2; CDR3: CASSQLSGGLNEQFF; DNA: TGCGCCAGCAGCCAACTTAGCGGGGGCCTCAATGAGCAGTTCTTC
J: TRBJ2-7; V: TRBV6-1; D: .; CDR3: CASSRAGILYEQYF; DNA: TGTGCCAGCAGTCGGGCGGGAATACTCTACGAGCAGTACTTC
J: TRBJ2-7; V: TRBV7-8; D: TRBD2; CDR3: CASSLARTSGREQYF; DNA: TGTGCCAGCAGCTTAGCACGGACTAGCGGGCGCGAGCAGTACTTC
J: TRBJ1-1; V: TRBV25-1; D: .; CDR3: CASSKNSEAFF; DNA: TGTGCCAGCAGCAAGAACAGTGAAGCTTTCTTT